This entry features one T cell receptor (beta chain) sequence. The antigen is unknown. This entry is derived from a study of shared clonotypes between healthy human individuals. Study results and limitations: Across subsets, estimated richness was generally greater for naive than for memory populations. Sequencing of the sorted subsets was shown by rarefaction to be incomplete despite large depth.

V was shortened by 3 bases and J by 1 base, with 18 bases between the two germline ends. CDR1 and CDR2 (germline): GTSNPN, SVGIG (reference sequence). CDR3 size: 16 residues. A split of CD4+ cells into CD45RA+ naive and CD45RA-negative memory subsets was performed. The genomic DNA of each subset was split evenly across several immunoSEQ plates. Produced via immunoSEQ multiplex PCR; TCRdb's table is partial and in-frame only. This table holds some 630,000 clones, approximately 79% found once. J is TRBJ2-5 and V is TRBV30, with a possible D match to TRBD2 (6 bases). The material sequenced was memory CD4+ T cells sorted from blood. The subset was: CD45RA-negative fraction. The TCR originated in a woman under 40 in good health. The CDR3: CAWSATGTQVQETQYF. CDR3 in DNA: TGTGCCTGGAGCGCGACCGGGACTCAGGTCCAAGAGACCCAGTACTTC.